This T cell receptor beta chain was sequenced for a study of blood T cell repertoires in COVID-19. In the study overall: Samples came from the United States, Italy and Spain, spanning acute and convalescent COVID-19.

In the study's own analysis: Quantification of nucleated cells was approximated via reference gene primer amplification. Sequencing used immunoSEQ multiplex PCR; TCRdb keeps in-frame clones, though not all of them. Clonal size and the V and J genes are those of that table, whereas D and trimming came from the DNA. This table holds about 160,000 clones, around 83% found once. Looked up from germline, CDR1 is KGHDR and CDR2 is SFDVKD. Losses at the gene ends were 3 bases for V and 2 bases for J; bases not matched to a gene: 5. The CDR3 contains 16 residues. This clonotype originated in a woman between 45 and 65 years old with COVID-19, enrolled during active disease. Sequencing was carried out using peripheral blood. This sequence joins TRBV24-1 and TRBJ2-2; 7 bases agree with TRBD1. CDR3 amino acids: CATSDPGTANTGELFF. In DNA form, the CDR3 reads TGTGCCACCAGTGATCCCGGGACAGCCAACACCGGGGAGCTGTTTTTT.